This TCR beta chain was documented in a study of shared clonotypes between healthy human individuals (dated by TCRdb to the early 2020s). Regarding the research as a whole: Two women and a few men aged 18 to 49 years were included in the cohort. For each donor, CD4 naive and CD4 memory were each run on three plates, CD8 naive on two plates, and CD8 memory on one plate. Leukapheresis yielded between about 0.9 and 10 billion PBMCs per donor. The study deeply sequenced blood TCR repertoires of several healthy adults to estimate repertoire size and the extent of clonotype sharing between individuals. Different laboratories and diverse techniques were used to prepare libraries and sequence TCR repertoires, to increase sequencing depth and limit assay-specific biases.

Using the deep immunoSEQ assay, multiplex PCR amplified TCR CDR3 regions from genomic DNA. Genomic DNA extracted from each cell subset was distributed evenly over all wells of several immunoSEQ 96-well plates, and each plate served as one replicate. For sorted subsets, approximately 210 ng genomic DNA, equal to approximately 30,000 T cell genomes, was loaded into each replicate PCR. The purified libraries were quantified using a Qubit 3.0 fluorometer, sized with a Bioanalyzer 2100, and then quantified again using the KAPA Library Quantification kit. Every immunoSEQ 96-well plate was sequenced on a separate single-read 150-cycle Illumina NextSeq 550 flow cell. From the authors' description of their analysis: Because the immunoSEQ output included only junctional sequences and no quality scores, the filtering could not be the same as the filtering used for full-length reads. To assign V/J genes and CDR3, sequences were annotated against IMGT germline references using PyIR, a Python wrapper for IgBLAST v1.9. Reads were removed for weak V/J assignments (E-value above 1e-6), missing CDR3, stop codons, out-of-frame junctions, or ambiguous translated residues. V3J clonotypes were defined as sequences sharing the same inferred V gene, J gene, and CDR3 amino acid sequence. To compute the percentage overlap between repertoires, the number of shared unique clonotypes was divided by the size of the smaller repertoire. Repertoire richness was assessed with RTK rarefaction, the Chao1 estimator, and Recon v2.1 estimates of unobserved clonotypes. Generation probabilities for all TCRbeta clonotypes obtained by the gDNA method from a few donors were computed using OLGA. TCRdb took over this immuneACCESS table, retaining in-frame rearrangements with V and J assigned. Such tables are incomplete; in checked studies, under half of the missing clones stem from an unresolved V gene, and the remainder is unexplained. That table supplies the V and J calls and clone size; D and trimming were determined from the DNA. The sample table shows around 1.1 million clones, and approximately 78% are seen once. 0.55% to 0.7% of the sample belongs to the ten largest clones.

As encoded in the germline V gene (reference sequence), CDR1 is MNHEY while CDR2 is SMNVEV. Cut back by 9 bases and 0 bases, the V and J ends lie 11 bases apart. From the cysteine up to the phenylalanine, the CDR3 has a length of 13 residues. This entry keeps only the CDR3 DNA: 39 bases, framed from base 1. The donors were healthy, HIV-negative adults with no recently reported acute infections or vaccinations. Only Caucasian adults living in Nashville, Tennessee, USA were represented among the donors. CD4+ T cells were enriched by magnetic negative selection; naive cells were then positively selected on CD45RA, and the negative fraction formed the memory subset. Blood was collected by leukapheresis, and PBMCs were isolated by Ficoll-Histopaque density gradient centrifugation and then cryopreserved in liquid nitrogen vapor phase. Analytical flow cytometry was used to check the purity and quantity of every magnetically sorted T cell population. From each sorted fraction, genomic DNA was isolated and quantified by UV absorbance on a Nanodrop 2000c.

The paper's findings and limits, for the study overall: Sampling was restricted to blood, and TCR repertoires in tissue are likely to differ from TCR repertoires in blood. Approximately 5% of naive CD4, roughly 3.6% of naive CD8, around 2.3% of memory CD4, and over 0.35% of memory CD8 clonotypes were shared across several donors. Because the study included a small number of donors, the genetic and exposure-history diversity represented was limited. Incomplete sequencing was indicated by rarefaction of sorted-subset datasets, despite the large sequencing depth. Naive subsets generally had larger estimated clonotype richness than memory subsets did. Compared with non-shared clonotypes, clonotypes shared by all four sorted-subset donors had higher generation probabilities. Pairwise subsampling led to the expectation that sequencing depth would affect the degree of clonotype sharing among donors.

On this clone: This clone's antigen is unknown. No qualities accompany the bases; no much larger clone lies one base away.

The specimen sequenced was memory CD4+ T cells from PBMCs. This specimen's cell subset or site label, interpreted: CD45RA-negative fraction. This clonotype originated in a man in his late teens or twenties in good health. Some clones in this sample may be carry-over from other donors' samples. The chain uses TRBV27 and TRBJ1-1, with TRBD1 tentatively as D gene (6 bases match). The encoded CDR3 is CASHRDMNTEAFF. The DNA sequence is TGTGCCAGTCACAGGGATATGAACACTGAAGCTTTCTTT.